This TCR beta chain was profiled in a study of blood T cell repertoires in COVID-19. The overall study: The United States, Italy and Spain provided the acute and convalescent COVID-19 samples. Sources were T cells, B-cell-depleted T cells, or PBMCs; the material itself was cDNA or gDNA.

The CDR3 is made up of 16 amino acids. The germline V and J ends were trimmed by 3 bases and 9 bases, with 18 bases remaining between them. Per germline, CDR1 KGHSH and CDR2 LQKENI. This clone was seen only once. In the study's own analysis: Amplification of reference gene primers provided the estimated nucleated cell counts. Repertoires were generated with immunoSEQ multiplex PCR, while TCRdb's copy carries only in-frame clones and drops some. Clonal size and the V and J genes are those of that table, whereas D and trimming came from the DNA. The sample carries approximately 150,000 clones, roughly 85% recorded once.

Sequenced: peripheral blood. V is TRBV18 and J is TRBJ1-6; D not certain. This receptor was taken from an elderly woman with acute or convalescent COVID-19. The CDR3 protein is CASSPTARELLSPLHF. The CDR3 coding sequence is TGTGCCAGCTCACCTACTGCCCGGGAGCTTCTTTCACCCCTCCACTTT.